The 17 T cell receptor beta chains given below trace back to one sample, sequenced in a study of response to subunit inactivated influenza vaccine (dated by TCRdb to the late 2010s). The time point label of this sample denotes: 45 days after influenza vaccine administration. Receptors were amplified or captured by RT-PCR. These reads were obtained on an Illumina HiSeq 2500. The public sequencing data were trimmed at Q25 with fastp and processed into clonotypes with MiXCR by TCRdb, which kept only in-frame beta chains. CDR3 protein duplicates are merged, each entry listing the most common genes and DNA. Recorded for this sample are a few hundred thousand distinct CDR3 sequences; approximately 10% of them occurred a single time. About 12% of the sample goes to the ten largest clones. The material sequenced was PBMCs from blood, taken roughly 48 days after vaccination. These receptors were obtained from a man in his fifties or sixties who received an inactivated influenza vaccine. Donor details come from another sample of the same person, matched by shared clones.

This sequence joins TRBV12-3 or TRBV12-4 and TRBJ2-5, with D possibly called TRBD1 or TRBD2 (5 bases each). The CDR3 consists of 14 residues. V was trimmed by 6 bases and J by 4 bases, leaving 15 bases between them. The CDR3 protein is CASRWGSGPETQYF. The CDR3 DNA reads as TGTGCCAGCAGGTGGGGGTCGGGCCCAGAGACCCAGTACTTC.

The table lists this clonotype with a few counts. The chain combines TRBV7-8 with TRBJ2-5; no reliable D call. V lost 5 bases and J lost 2, with 9 bases in between. The CDR3 sequence is 13 residues long. Germline V lookup: CDR1 SGHVS, CDR2 FQNEAQ. The CDR3 DNA sequence: TGTGCCAGCAGCCCCGCGGAACAAGAGACCCAGTACTTC. Protein sequence: CASSPAEQETQYF.

In this sample, this clonotype turned up many times. The chain links TRBV28 to TRBJ2-7, with TRBD1 identical over 7 bases. CDR1 and CDR2 from the germline V gene are MDHEN and SYDVKM. This CDR3 spans 14 amino acids. V dropped 7 bases and J dropped 0; count of bases not matched to a gene: 6. The CDR3 bases are TGTGCCAGCATCCCCCGGGACAGCTCCTACGAGCAGTACTTC. Translation gives CASIPRDSSYEQYF.

V gene TRBV10-3 combines with J gene TRBJ2-5; a weak D match, TRBD2 (6 bases). Germline V gene lookup returns CDR1 ENHRY and CDR2 SYGVKD. This CDR3 is built from 15 residues. V shed 3 bases and J shed 5 bases, with 16 bases lying between them. CDR3 DNA: TGTGCCATCAGTGAATCGGGACTTTCAGGGGAGACCCAGTACTTC. Translated: CAISESGLSGETQYF.

This clonotype turned up a few times. The rearrangement links TRBV7-2 to TRBJ2-7; 8 nucleotides align to TRBD2. The V segment lost 5 bases and the J segment 4 bases; nucleotides outside the gene matches: 7. The CDR3 is 14 residues long. In germline, CDR1 is SGHTA, CDR2 FQGNSA. For the CDR3, the DNA is TGTGCCAGCAGCCCCTCAGCGGGAGAGTACGAGCAGTACTTC. As protein: CASSPSAGEYEQYF.

This clonotype was seen only a few times. The chain employs TRBV9 and TRBJ2-3, with TRBD2 as a possible D gene (5 bases). The CDR3 sequence is 16 residues long. Germline values: CDR1 SGDLS, CDR2 YYNGEE. The V end lost 0 bases, the J end lost 4 bases, and 15 bases lay between the germline ends. CDR3 nucleotide sequence: TGTGCCAGCAGCGTAGGGGAAGCGCGGGTGGCAGATACGCAGTATTTT. Encoded protein: CASSVGEARVADTQYF.

A few counts support this clonotype. CDR3 protein: CSARDEGWQPQHF. Here the CDR3 DNA reads TGCAGTGCTAGAGATGAGGGGTGGCAGCCCCAGCATTTT. The chain recombines TRBV20-1 with TRBJ1-5; tentative D call: TRBD1 (5 bases). Trimming shortened V by 0 bases and J by 7 bases, and 10 bases separated the two germline ends. This CDR3 is 13 amino acids long. Per the germline V gene, CDR1 is DFQATT and CDR2 is SNEGSKA (reference sequence).

This clonotype was counted ten times or more. The rearrangement joins TRBV12-3 or TRBV12-4 to TRBJ2-5; D is perhaps TRBD1 (5 bases). V was cut by 7 bases and J by 1 base, with 16 bases left in between. The CDR3 has 15 amino acids. DNA of the CDR3: TGTGCCAGCACCCTAGGGGCGGTTTTCCAAGAGACCCAGTACTTC. It codes for CASTLGAVFQETQYF.

The DNA for the CDR3 is TGTGCCAGCAGTTTAATGGCTAGCGTTAGGAATGAGCAGTTCTTC. It yields the protein CASSLMASVRNEQFF. This sequence joins TRBV12-3 or TRBV12-4 and TRBJ2-1; maybe TRBD2 (6 bases). The germline V and J ends were trimmed by 2 bases and 7 bases, with 15 bases remaining between them. The CDR3 extends over 15 amino acids.

This clonotype was counted at least ten times. The V call is TRBV6-2 or TRBV6-3, the J call TRBJ1-6, with D possibly TRBD1 on 5 matching bases. CDR3 length: 15 amino acids. Germline lookup yields CDR1 MNHEY and CDR2 SVGEGT. V was pared by 2 bases and J by 1 base, with 6 bases between. CDR3 sequence: CASSYGGSYNSPLHF. The CDR3 DNA reads TGTGCCAGCAGTTACGGGGGTTCCTATAATTCACCCCTCCACTTT.

The sample holds a few counts of this clonotype. The rearrangement joins TRBV5-1 to TRBJ2-2; tentative D call: TRBD1 (5 bases). The CDR3 length is 14 residues. The V gene lost 0 bases and the J gene lost 8 bases, with 11 bases spanning the gap. Germline V gene lookup returns CDR1 SGHRS and CDR2 YFSETQ. The CDR3 is CASSLARVKGELFF. For the CDR3, the DNA is TGCGCCAGCAGCTTGGCCAGGGTGAAGGGGGAGCTGTTTTTT.

The chain has TRBV6-1 and TRBJ2-3; no clear D gene. The CDR3 loop spans 13 amino acids. The V and J ends lost 8 bases and 4 bases respectively, with 13 bases between them. Germline lookup yields CDR1 MNHNS and CDR2 SASEGT. In DNA form, the CDR3 reads TGTGCCAGCTCGAAGGTTGGCCCAGATACGCAGTATTTT. Protein: CASSKVGPDTQYF.

The rearrangement uses TRBV5-1 and TRBJ2-5; 8 bases align to TRBD2. After removal of 7 bases from V and 4 bases from J, the junction contained 9 bases not matched to a gene. From germline, CDR1 is SGHRS and CDR2 YFSETQ. There are 14 residues in the CDR3. CDR3 DNA sequence: TGCGCCAGCGCCGGGGCTAGCGGGTTAGAGACCCAGTACTTC. Amino acids: CASAGASGLETQYF. Full variable domain (missing parts from reference TRBV5-1 and TRBJ2-5): KAGVTQTPRYLIKTRGQQVTLSCSPISGHRSVSWYQQTPGQGLQFLFEYFSETQRNKGNFPGRFSGRQFSNSRSEMNVSTLELGDSALYLCASAGASGLETQYFGPGTRLLVL.

J is TRBJ2-1 and V is TRBV9; TRBD2 aligns across 11 bases. This CDR3 region has 16 residues. Unmatched junction bases numbered 6, after V lost 0 bases and J lost 7 bases. Per germline, CDR1 SGDLS and CDR2 YYNGEE. In DNA, the CDR3 is TGTGCCAGCAGCGTAGCTCGGACTAGCGGGTTTAATGAGCAGTTCTTC. The encoded protein is CASSVARTSGFNEQFF.

J is TRBJ2-3 and V is TRBV4-1, with D tentatively TRBD2 (6 bases). Germline CDR1 MGHRA, CDR2 YSYEKL. Trimming shortened V by 4 bases and J by 3 bases, and 20 bases separated the two germline ends. The CDR3 runs 17 residues. CDR3 sequence (DNA): TGCGCCAGCAGCCCTACCAACCAGGGAGGTGGGACAGATACGCAGTATTTT. Encoded protein: CASSPTNQGGGTDTQYF.

The chain combines TRBV20-1 with TRBJ2-7; 12 nucleotides agree with TRBD2. The germline gives CDR1 DFQATT, CDR2 SNEGSKA (reference sequence). The CDR3 runs 17 residues. Trimming took 0 bases from V and 7 from J; bases not matched to a gene: 13. CDR3 coding DNA: TGCAGTGCTAGAGATCTTGGGCTAGCGGGGGGGTCGGGGGAGCAGTACTTC. Its translation: CSARDLGLAGGSGEQYF.

Only a few counts were recorded for this clonotype. The gene calls are TRBV30 and TRBJ2-7; D is undetermined. The length of the CDR3 is 13 residues. Germline assignment: CDR1 GTSNPN and CDR2 SVGIG (reference sequence). V was pared by 3 bases and J by 3 bases, with 12 bases between. The CDR3 protein is CAWRARSGYEQYF. The CDR3 nucleotides are TGTGCCTGGAGAGCTAGGTCGGGCTACGAGCAGTACTTC.